The present T cell receptor (beta chain) was sequenced within a study of blood T cell repertoires in COVID-19. Across the study: PBMCs, B-cell-depleted T cells, or T cells were the source of the cDNA or gDNA that made up the material.

V was trimmed by 0 bases and J by 6 bases, leaving 15 bases between them. The CDR3 runs 15 residues. Germline values: CDR1 SGHRS, CDR2 YFSETQ. This clone was recorded only once. In the original analysis: Quantification of nucleated cells was approximated via reference gene primer amplification. Clones were read by immunoSEQ multiplex PCR, and TCRdb kept only the in-frame ones, dropping some. V, J and clone size were drawn from that table, and D and trimming were deduced from the DNA. The table lists 20,000 to 25,000 clones, 80% to 90% of them singletons. The sequence was obtained from a human donor with acute or convalescent COVID-19. The donor label of this sample is uncertain. Sequenced material: peripheral blood. The rearrangement links TRBV5-1 to TRBJ1-1; a weak D match, TRBD1 (5 bases). The CDR3 DNA sequence: TGCGCCAGCAGCTTGGGGGTCGCAGGGCGGTCTGAAGCTTTCTTT. This translates into CASSLGVAGRSEAFF.